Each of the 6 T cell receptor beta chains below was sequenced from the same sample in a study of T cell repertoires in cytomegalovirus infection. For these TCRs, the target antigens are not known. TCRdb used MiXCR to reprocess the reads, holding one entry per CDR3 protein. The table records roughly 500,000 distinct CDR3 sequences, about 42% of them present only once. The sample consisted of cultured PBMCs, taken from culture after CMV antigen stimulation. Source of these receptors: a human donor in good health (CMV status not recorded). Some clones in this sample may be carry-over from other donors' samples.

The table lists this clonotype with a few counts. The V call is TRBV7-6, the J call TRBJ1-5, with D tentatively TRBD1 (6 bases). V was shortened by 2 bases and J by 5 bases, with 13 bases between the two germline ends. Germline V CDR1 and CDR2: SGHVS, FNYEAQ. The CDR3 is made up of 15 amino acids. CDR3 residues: CASSLTQGVHQPQHF. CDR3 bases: TGTGCCAGCAGCTTAACACAGGGAGTCCATCAGCCCCAGCATTTT.

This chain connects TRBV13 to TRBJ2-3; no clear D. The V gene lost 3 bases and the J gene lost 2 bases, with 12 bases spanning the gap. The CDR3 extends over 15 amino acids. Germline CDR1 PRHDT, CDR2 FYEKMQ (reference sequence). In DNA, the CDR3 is TGTGCCAGCAGCTTTGAACTTCCCAACACAGATACGCAGTATTTT. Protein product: CASSFELPNTDTQYF.

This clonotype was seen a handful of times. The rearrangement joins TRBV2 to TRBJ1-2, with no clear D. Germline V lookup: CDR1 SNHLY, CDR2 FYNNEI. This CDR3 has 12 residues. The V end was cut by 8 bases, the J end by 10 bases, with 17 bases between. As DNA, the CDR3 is TGTGCCAGCGCCGGGAGACTCGGCTCCTACACCTTC. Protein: CASAGRLGSYTF.

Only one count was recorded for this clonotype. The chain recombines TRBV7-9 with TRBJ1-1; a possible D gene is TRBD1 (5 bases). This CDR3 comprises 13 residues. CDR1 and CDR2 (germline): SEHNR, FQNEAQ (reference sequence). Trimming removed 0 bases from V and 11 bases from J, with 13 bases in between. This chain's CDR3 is CASSLARQGWAFF. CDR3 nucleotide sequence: TGTGCCAGCAGCTTAGCGAGGCAGGGTTGGGCTTTCTTT. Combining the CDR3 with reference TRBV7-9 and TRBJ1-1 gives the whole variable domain DTGVSQNPRHKITKRGQNVTFRCDPISEHNRLYWYRQTLGQGPEFLTYFQNEAQLEKSRLLSDRFSAERPKGSFSTLEIQRTEQGDSAMYLCASSLARQGWAFFGQGTRLTVV.

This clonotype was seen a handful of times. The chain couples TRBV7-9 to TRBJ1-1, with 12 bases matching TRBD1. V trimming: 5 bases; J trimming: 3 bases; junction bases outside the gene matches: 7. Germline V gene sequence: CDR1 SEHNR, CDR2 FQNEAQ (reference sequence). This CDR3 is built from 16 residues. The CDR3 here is CASSPRDRGPDTEAFF. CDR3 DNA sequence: TGTGCCAGCAGCCCTAGGGACAGGGGGCCGGACACTGAAGCTTTCTTT.

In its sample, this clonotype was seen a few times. The chain's CDR3 is CASSRFSGGLTLEQFF. The CDR3 bases are TGTGCCAGCAGCCGATTTAGCGGGGGCCTTACCCTTGAGCAGTTCTTC. The chain links TRBV7-8 to TRBJ2-1; 9 bases match TRBD2. Unmatched junction bases numbered 14, after V lost 5 bases and J lost 9 bases. CDR1 is SGHVS and CDR2 is FQNEAQ in the germline V gene. The CDR3 is made up of 16 amino acids. Full variable domain (rest looked up from reference TRBV7-8 and TRBJ2-1): GAGVSQSPRYKVAKRGQDVALRCDPISGHVSLFWYQQALGQGPEFLTYFQNEAQLDKSGLPSDRFFAERPEGSVSTLKIQRTQQEDSAVYLCASSRFSGGLTLEQFFGPGTRLTVL.